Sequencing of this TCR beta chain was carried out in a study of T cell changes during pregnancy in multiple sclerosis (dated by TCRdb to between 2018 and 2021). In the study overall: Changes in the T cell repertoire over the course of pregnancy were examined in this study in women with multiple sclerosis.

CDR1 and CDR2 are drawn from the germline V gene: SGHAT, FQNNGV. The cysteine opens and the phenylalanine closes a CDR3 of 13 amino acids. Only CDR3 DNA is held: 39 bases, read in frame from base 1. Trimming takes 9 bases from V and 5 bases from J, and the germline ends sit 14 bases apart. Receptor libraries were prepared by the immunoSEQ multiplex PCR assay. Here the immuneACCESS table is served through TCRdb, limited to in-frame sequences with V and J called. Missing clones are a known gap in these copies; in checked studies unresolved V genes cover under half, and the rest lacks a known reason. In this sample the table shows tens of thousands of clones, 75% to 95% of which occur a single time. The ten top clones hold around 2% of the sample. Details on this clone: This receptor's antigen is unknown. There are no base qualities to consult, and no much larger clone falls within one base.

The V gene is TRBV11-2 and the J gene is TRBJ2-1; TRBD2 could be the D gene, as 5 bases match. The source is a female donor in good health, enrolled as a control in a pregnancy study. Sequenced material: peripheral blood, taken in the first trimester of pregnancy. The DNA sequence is TGTGCCAGTAAACTAGGGCTCGACAATGAGCAGTTCTTC. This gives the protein CASKLGLDNEQFF. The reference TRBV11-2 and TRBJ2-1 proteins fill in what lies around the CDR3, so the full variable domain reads EAGVAQSPRYKIIEKRQSVAFWCNPISGHATLYWYQQILGQGPKLLIQFQNNGVVDDSQLPKDRFSAERLKGVDSTLKIQPAKLEDSAVYLCASKLGLDNEQFFGPGTRLTVL.